This T cell receptor beta chain is from a study of OX40 agonist ivuxolimab in advanced cancers. Germline-derived CDR1 and CDR2 are MNHNY and SVGAGI (reference sequence). Trimming left V 6 bases short and J 3 bases short, with 9 bases between. CDR3 length: 12 amino acids. Assay: immunoSEQ multiplex PCR; the TCRdb copy retains only in-frame clones and omits some. The sample holds approximately 39,000 clones, approximately 78% seen once. This specimen consisted of CD4+ or CD8+ T cells sorted from blood, obtained in a trial of the OX40 agonist ivuxolimab. The receptor was derived from an adult with an advanced solid tumor such as melanoma, head and neck, liver or kidney cancer. V and J are TRBV6-6 and TRBJ2-7; D is unresolved. The CDR3 sequence: CASRNDYYEQYF. The CDR3 region has the DNA TGTGCCAGCAGAAACGATTACTACGAGCAGTACTTC.